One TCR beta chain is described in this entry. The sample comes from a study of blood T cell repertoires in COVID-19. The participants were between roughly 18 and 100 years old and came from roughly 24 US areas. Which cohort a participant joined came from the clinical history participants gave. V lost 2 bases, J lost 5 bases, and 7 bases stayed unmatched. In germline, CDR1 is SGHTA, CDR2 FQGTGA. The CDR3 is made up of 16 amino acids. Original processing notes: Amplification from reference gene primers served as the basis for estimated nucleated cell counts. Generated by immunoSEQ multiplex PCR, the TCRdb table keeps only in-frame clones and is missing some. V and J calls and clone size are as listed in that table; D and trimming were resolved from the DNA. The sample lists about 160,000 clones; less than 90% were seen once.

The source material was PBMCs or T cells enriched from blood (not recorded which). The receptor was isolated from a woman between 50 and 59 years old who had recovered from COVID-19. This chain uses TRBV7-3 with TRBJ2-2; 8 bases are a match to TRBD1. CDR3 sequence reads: CASSLWHGQGTGELFF. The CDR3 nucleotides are TGTGCCAGCAGCTTATGGCACGGACAGGGTACCGGGGAGCTGTTTTTT.